This T cell receptor (beta chain) was recovered during a study of CD8+ T cells in alopecia areata. This clone was picked up one time. Treatment in this sample: oral pan-JAK inhibitor, 5-10 mg twice daily. In germline, CDR1 is MGHRA, CDR2 YSYEKL. The CDR3 has 16 amino acids. Trimming removed 0 bases at V and 6 bases at J, with 15 bases between. Extracted from the samples, RNA was reverse transcribed into cDNA to serve as the sequencing template. Generated by immunoSEQ multiplex PCR, the TCRdb table keeps only in-frame clones and is missing some. This sample carries around 190,000 clones, 64% of them seen once, and the ten largest clones take about 1.3%.

The starting material was CD4+ T cells sorted from blood, obtained between weeks 49 and 50, from a patient treated with tofacitinib. The TCR was taken from a human donor with alopecia areata. This chain connects TRBV4-1 to TRBJ1-5; no reliable D call. CDR3 sequence: CASSQDPREARQPQHF. CDR3 DNA sequence: TGCGCCAGCAGCCAAGATCCGAGAGAGGCTCGTCAGCCCCAGCATTTT.